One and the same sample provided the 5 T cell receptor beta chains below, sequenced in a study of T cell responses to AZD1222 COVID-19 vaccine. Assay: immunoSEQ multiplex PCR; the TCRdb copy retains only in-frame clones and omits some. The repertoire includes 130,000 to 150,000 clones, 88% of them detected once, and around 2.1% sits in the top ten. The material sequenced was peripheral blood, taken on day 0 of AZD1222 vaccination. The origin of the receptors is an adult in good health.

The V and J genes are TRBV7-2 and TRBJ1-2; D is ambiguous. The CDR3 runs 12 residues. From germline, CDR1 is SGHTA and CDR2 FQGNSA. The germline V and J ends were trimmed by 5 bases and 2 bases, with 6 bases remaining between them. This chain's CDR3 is CASSAQNYGYTF. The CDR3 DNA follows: TGTGCCAGCAGCGCCCAAAACTATGGCTACACCTTC.

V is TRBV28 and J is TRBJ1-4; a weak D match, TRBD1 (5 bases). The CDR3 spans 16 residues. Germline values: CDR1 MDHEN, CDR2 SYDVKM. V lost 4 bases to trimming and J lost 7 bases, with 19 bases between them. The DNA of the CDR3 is TGTGCCAGCAGTTGGGACGCGCCCGGGGGGGGTGAAAAACTGTTTTTT. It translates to CASSWDAPGGGEKLFF.

The CDR3 coding sequence is TGTGCCAGCAGCCCGGGGGGGGAAAAACTGTTTTTT. Protein sequence: CASSPGGEKLFF. The rearrangement links TRBV6-5 to TRBJ1-4, with D tentatively TRBD1 (5 bases). Trimming pared 6 bases from V and 8 bases from J, leaving 10 bases between. The CDR3 sequence is 12 residues long. The germline CDR1 and CDR2 sequences are MNHEY and SVGAGI.

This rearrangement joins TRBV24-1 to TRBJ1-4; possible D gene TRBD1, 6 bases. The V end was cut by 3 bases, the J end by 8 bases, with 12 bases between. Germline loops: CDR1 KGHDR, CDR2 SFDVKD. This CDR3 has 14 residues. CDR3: CATSDAGRGEKLFF. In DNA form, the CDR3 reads TGTGCCACCAGTGATGCCGGCAGGGGCGAAAAACTGTTTTTT.

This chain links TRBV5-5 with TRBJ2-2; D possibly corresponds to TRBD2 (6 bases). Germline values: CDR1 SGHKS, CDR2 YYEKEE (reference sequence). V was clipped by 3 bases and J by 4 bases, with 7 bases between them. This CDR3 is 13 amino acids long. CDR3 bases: TGTGCCAGCAGCTCTAGCGCCACCGGGGAGCTGTTTTTT. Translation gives CASSSSATGELFF.